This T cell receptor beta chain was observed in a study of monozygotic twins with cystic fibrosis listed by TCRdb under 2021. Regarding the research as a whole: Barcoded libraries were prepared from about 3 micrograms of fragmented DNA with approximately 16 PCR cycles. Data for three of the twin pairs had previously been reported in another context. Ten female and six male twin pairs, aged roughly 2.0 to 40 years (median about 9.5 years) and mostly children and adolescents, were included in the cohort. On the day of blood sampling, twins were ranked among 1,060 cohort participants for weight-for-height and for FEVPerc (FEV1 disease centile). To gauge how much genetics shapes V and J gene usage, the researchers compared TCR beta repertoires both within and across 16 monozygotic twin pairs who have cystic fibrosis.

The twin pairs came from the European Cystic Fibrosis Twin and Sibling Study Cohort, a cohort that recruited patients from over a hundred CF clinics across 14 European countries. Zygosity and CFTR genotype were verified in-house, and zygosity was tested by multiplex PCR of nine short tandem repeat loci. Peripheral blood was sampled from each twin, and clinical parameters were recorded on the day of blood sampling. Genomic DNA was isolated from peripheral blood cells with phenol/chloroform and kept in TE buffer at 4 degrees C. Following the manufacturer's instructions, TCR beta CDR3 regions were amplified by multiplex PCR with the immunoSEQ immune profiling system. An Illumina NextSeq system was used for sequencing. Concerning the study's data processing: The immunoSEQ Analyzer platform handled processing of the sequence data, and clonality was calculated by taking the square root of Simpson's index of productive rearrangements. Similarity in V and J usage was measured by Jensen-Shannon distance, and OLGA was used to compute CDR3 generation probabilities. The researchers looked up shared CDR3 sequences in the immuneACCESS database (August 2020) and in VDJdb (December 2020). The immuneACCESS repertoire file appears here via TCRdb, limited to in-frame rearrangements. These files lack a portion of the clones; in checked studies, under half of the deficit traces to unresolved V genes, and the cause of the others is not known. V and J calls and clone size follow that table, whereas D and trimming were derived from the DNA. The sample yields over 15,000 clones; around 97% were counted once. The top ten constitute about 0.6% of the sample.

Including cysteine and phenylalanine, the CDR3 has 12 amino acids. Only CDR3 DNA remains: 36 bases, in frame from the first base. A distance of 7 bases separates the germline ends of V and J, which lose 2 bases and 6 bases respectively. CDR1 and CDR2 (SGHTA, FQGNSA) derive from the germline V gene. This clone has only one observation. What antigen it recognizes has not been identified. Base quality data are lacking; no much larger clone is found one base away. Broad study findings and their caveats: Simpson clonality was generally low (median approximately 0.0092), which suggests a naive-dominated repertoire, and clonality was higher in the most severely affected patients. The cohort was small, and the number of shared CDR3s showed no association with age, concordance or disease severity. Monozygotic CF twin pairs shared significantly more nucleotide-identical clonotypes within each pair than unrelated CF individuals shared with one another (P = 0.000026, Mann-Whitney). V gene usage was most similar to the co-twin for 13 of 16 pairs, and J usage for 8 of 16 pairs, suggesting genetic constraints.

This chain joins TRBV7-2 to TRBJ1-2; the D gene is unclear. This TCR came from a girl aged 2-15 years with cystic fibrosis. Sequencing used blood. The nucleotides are TGTGCCAGCAGCTTATGGGTGGATGGCTACACCTTC. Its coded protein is CASSLWVDGYTF.